This T cell receptor (beta chain) derives from a study of technical replicates of blood from several donors. Data came from immunoSEQ multiplex PCR; TCRdb stores just in-frame clones and leaves some out. The top ten hold 0.3% to 0.35% of the sample, which has roughly 72,000 clones, 96% seen once. Germline V gene data show CDR1 as LGHNA and CDR2 as YSLEER. The CDR3 contains 15 residues. Trimming cost V 1 base and J 8 bases, with 14 bases left between them. The sequence derives from a human donor in good health. What was sequenced was T cells isolated from PBMCs. The rearrangement uses TRBV4-3 and TRBJ1-4; perhaps TRBD1 as D (6 bases). Here the CDR3 reads CASSQVYREWEKLFF. CDR3 sequence (DNA): TGCGCCAGCAGCCAAGTATACAGGGAATGGGAAAAACTGTTTTTT.